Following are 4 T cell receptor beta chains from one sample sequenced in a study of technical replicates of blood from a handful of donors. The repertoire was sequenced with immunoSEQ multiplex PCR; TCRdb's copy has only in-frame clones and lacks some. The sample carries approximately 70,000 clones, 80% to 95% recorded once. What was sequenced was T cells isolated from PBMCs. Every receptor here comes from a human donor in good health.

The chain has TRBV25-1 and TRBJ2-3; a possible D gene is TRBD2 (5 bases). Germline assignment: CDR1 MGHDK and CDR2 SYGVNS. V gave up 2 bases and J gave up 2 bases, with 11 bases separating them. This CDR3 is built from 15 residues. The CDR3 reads CASSEATGYTDTQYF. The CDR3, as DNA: TGTGCCAGCAGTGAAGCGACGGGATACACAGATACGCAGTATTTT. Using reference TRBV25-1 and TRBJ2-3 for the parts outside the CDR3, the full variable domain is EADIYQTPRYLVIGTGKKITLECSQTMGHDKMYWYQQDPGMELHLIHYSYGVNSTEKGDLSSESTVSRIRTEHFPLTLESARPSHTSQYLCASSEATGYTDTQYFGPGTRLTVL.

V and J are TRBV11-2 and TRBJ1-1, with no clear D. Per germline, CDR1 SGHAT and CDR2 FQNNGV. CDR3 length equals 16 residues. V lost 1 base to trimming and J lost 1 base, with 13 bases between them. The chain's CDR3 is CASSLGGGFRNTEAFF. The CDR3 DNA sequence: TGTGCCAGCAGCTTAGGGGGAGGCTTCCGGAACACTGAAGCTTTCTTT. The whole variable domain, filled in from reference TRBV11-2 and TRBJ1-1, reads EAGVAQSPRYKIIEKRQSVAFWCNPISGHATLYWYQQILGQGPKLLIQFQNNGVVDDSQLPKDRFSAERLKGVDSTLKIQPAKLEDSAVYLCASSLGGGFRNTEAFFGQGTRLTVV.

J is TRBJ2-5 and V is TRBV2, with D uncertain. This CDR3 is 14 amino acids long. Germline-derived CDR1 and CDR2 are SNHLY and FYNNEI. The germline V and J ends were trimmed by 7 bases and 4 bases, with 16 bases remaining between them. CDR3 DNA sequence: TGTGCCAGCACTCCAAGCCTTCCAGGAGAGACCCAGTACTTC. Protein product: CASTPSLPGETQYF. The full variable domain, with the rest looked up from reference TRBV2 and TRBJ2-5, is EPEVTQTPSHQVTQMGQEVILRCVPISNHLYFYWYRQILGQKVEFLVSFYNNEISEKSEIFDDQFSVERPDGSNFTLKIRSTKLEDSAMYFCASTPSLPGETQYFGPGTRLLVL.

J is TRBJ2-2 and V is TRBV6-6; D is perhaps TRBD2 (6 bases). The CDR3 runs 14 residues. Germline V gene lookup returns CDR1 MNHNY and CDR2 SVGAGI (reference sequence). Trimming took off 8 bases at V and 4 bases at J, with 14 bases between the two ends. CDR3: CASLEAGSTGELFF. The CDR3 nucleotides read TGTGCCAGCCTCGAAGCGGGCAGCACCGGGGAGCTGTTTTTT.